Following are 26 T cell receptor beta chains from one sample sequenced in a study of shared clonotypes between healthy human individuals. CD45RO-negative, CCR7-selected cells formed the naive CD8 fraction, which excluded terminally differentiated effector memory CD45RA+ cells. Sequenced by immunoSEQ multiplex PCR; TCRdb stores in-frame clones only, minus some. The top ten clones hold approximately 0.33% of a sample with around 600,000 clones, roughly 98% of them seen once. Sequenced input: naive CD8+ T cells sorted from blood. The receptors here all came from a man aged 25 to 40 in good health.

A note on this clone: Other DNA sequences within the sample encode an identical CDR3. The chain recombines TRBV18 with TRBJ2-7; no reliable D call. V was cut by 3 bases and J by 0 bases, with 9 bases left in between. The germline V gene encodes CDR1 KGHSH and CDR2 LQKENI. The length of the CDR3 is 14 residues. The CDR3 bases are TGTGCCAGCTCACCGGACGGAAGCTCCTACGAGCAGTACTTC. Encoded protein: CASSPDGSSYEQYF.

This clone appeared once. The rearrangement joins TRBV7-2 to TRBJ1-2; unclear D gene. The ends were cut back, 5 bases at V and 5 bases at J, with 18 bases in the middle. This CDR3 has 15 residues. Germline V CDR1 and CDR2: SGHTA, FQGNSA. For the CDR3, the DNA is TGTGCCAGCAGCCACACGAAGGCCCCCGCGTATGGCTACACCTTC. This gives the protein CASSHTKAPAYGYTF.

The rearrangement uses TRBV30 and TRBJ1-3; D remains ambiguous. The CDR3 sequence is 15 residues long. Trimming left V 1 base short and J 5 bases short, with 15 bases between. CDR1 and CDR2 (germline): GTSNPN, SVGIG (reference sequence). The DNA of the CDR3 is TGTGCCTGGAGTGGAGTGGAATGGCGACGAAACACCATATATTTT. It encodes CAWSGVEWRRNTIYF.

The chain carries TRBV5-5 and TRBJ2-3; D is perhaps TRBD1 or TRBD2 (5 bases each). The V gene's germline CDR1 is SGHKS and CDR2 YYEKEE (reference sequence). Trimming cost V 4 bases and J 5 bases, with 14 bases left between them. The CDR3 is 14 residues long. Written as DNA, the CDR3 is TGTGCCAGCAGCCGATGGGACGACGAAGATACGCAGTATTTT. Its translation is CASSRWDDEDTQYF.

The chain links TRBV11-3 to TRBJ2-7; D perhaps matches TRBD2 (6 bases). Germline assignment: CDR1 SGHNT and CDR2 YENEEA. V lost 0 bases, J lost 2 bases, and 11 bases lay in between. CDR3 length: 15 residues. CDR3 sequence reads: CASSLEAGLAYEQYF. CDR3 DNA: TGTGCCAGCAGCTTAGAGGCGGGGCTAGCCTACGAGCAGTACTTC.

The V and J genes are TRBV18 and TRBJ1-2; tentative D call: TRBD1 (5 bases). The CDR3 covers 16 residues. Germline assignment: CDR1 KGHSH and CDR2 LQKENI. The V end lost 6 bases, the J end lost 2 bases, and 19 bases lay between the germline ends. The CDR3 DNA reads TGTGCCAGCTCTGGGCAGGGTCTATCCCCCAACTATGGCTACACCTTC. Amino acid sequence: CASSGQGLSPNYGYTF.

This chain joins TRBV6-6 and TRBJ2-1; no firm D call. CDR1 is MNHNY, CDR2 SVGAGI, per germline (reference sequence). Trimming removed 0 bases from V and 4 bases from J, with 10 bases in between. CDR3 size: 15 residues. CDR3 amino acids: CASSYSIDSYNEQFF. The DNA for the CDR3 is TGTGCCAGCAGTTACTCGATTGACTCGTACAATGAGCAGTTCTTC.

This chain connects TRBV6-6 to TRBJ1-2; D gene uncertain. The CDR3 contains 14 residues. CDR1 is MNHNY, CDR2 SVGAGI, per germline (reference sequence). Between the trimmed V and J ends, which lost 3 bases and 6 bases, there was a span of 14 bases. CDR3 protein: CASSYRTGKDGYTF. The CDR3 coding sequence is TGTGCCAGCAGTTATAGGACGGGGAAAGATGGCTACACCTTC.

The J gene is TRBJ2-1, the V gene TRBV5-4; D might be TRBD1 or TRBD2, each matching 5 bases. The germline gives CDR1 SGHNT, CDR2 YYREEE (reference sequence). Trimming left V 3 bases short and J 8 bases short, with 18 bases between. The CDR3 covers 15 residues. CDR3 DNA sequence: TGTGCCAGCAGCTCCGCCGGGACCGTCCCGCATGAGCAGTTCTTC. Translated: CASSSAGTVPHEQFF.

The V call is TRBV27, the J call TRBJ2-1; a possible D gene is TRBD2 (6 bases). V shed 7 bases and J shed 5 bases, with 12 bases lying between them. Germline CDR1 and CDR2: MNHEY and SMNVEV (reference sequence). The CDR3 consists of 13 residues. The CDR3 DNA reads TGTGCCAGCACCCCGGGAGTCAACAATGAGCAGTTCTTC. Protein sequence: CASTPGVNNEQFF.

The chain employs TRBV7-9 and TRBJ1-1; unclear D gene. V was shortened by 0 bases and J by 5 bases, with 13 bases between the two germline ends. Germline V lookup: CDR1 SEHNR, CDR2 FQNEAQ (reference sequence). The CDR3 is 15 amino acids. The CDR3 bases are TGTGCCAGCAGCTTAGCGCGGGTAATGGGGACTGAAGCTTTCTTT. Encoded protein: CASSLARVMGTEAFF. Supplemented by reference TRBV7-9 and TRBJ1-1, the full variable domain reads DTGVSQNPRHKITKRGQNVTFRCDPISEHNRLYWYRQTLGQGPEFLTYFQNEAQLEKSRLLSDRFSAERPKGSFSTLEIQRTEQGDSAMYLCASSLARVMGTEAFFGQGTRLTVV.

This chain connects TRBV4-1 to TRBJ2-3; no reliable D call. CDR3 length: 13 amino acids. Germline V lookup: CDR1 MGHRA, CDR2 YSYEKL. V lost 1 base and J lost 6, with 8 bases in between. CDR3 residues: CASSQVGADTQYF. Written as DNA, the CDR3 is TGCGCCAGCAGCCAAGTGGGCGCGGATACGCAGTATTTT.

The rearrangement links TRBV11-3 to TRBJ2-7; TRBD1 might be the D (6 bases). V shed 5 bases and J shed 2 bases, with 13 bases lying between them. Germline CDR1 is SGHNT and CDR2 is YENEEA. The CDR3 contains 14 residues. CDR3 residues: CASSPMGQPYEQYF. The CDR3 coding sequence is TGTGCCAGCAGCCCAATGGGACAACCCTACGAGCAGTACTTC.

The rearrangement links TRBV11-2 to TRBJ2-2, with unresolved D. The length of the CDR3 is 12 residues. Germline V lookup: CDR1 SGHAT, CDR2 FQNNGV. The CDR3 sequence is CALGTNTGELFF. The CDR3 DNA follows: TGTGCTTTGGGGACGAACACCGGGGAGCTGTTTTTT.

The DNA of the CDR3 is TGTGCCAGCAGCTTAGTAGGGCAAGATCCCTCTGGCTACACCTTC. This gives the protein CASSLVGQDPSGYTF. The J gene is TRBJ1-2, the V gene TRBV7-2; D not resolved. The germline V and J ends were trimmed by 1 base and 7 bases, with 16 bases remaining between them. From germline, CDR1 is SGHTA and CDR2 FQGNSA. The length of the CDR3 is 15 residues.

This clone came up once. This chain joins TRBV29-1 and TRBJ1-1; 7 positions agree with TRBD1. V gave up 6 bases and J gave up 6 bases; unmatched junction bases: 7. This CDR3 has 12 amino acids. From germline, CDR1 is SQVTM and CDR2 ANQGSEA. The CDR3: CSVRGGRSEAFF. The CDR3 bases are TGCAGCGTCAGAGGGGGCCGATCTGAAGCTTTCTTT.

This clone was recorded once. The chain is built from TRBV7-8 and TRBJ2-7, with D maybe TRBD2 (5 bases). CDR3 length equals 13 residues. Trimming removed 3 bases at V and 5 bases at J, with 11 bases between. Looked up from germline, CDR1 is SGHVS and CDR2 is FQNEAQ. The CDR3 region has the DNA TGTGCCAGCAGCTTTCGGGGTAATGACGAGCAGTACTTC. Protein: CASSFRGNDEQYF.

This rearrangement joins TRBV11-2 to TRBJ2-7; possible D gene TRBD1, 6 bases. The germline V gene encodes CDR1 SGHAT and CDR2 FQNNGV. Trimming took off 2 bases at V and 2 bases at J, with 13 bases between the two ends. The CDR3 runs to 15 residues. The CDR3 DNA follows: TGTGCCAGCAGCTTAATGGTGGGACAAACCTACGAGCAGTACTTC. Its translation: CASSLMVGQTYEQYF.

The chain employs TRBV5-1 and TRBJ2-3; D remains unclear. Germline V lookup: CDR1 SGHRS, CDR2 YFSETQ. The CDR3 covers 16 residues. The V end lost 0 bases, the J end lost 1 base, and 12 bases lay between the germline ends. The CDR3 bases are TGCGCCAGCAGCTTGGATCTGGGTCATGGCACAGATACGCAGTATTTT. Protein: CASSLDLGHGTDTQYF.

The chain has TRBV28 and TRBJ2-7; TRBD1 is a possible D gene (5 bases). Germline assignment: CDR1 MDHEN and CDR2 SYDVKM. CDR3 length: 13 amino acids. The V gene lost 3 bases and the J gene lost 1 base, with 7 bases spanning the gap. The CDR3, as DNA: TGTGCCAGCAGTTTTAGGACATCCTACGAGCAGTACTTC. Its protein is CASSFRTSYEQYF.

This clone has a single count. The rearrangement joins TRBV5-4 to TRBJ1-1; 8 bases are a match to TRBD1. Germline assignment: CDR1 SGHNT and CDR2 YYREEE (reference sequence). The CDR3 is 15 residues long. The ends lost 0 bases at V and 2 bases at J; junction bases unmatched: 3. CDR3 DNA: TGTGCCAGCAGCTTGGGACAGGGGTTAAACACTGAAGCTTTCTTT. The encoded protein is CASSLGQGLNTEAFF.

The genes are TRBV11-2 and TRBJ2-7; the match to TRBD1 covers 7 bases. Looked up from germline, CDR1 is SGHAT and CDR2 is FQNNGV. CDR3 length equals 14 residues. J was trimmed by 6 bases and V by 2 bases; bases with no gene match: 7. The CDR3 loop reads CASSLRDSVIEQYF. Here the CDR3 DNA reads TGTGCCAGCAGCTTAAGGGACAGCGTTATCGAGCAGTACTTC.

V gene TRBV15 combines with J gene TRBJ2-2; D might be TRBD1 (6 bases). The CDR3 is made up of 16 amino acids. Germline V lookup: CDR1 LNHNV, CDR2 YYDKDF (reference sequence). V shed 0 bases and J shed 3 bases, with 11 bases lying between them. CDR3 sequence: CATSRDRRTDTGELFF. CDR3 nucleotide sequence: TGTGCCACCAGCAGAGATAGACGGACAGACACCGGGGAGCTGTTTTTT.

The V gene is TRBV7-9, the J gene TRBJ2-3, with D maybe TRBD2 (6 bases). CDR3 length: 12 residues. V was pared by 6 bases and J by 6 bases, with 10 bases between. Germline values: CDR1 SEHNR, CDR2 FQNEAQ (reference sequence). The CDR3 nucleotides are TGTGCCAGCAGTATCGGAGGGGATACGCAGTATTTT. Residues: CASSIGGDTQYF.

The CDR3 DNA sequence: TGTGCCAGCAGGATGGGACTCTACAATGAGCAGTTCTTC. Its translation is CASRMGLYNEQFF. J is TRBJ2-1 and V is TRBV28, with D perhaps matching TRBD2 (6 bases). Germline V gene sequence: CDR1 MDHEN, CDR2 SYDVKM. Trimming took off 6 bases at V and 3 bases at J, with 9 bases between the two ends. The CDR3 is 13 amino acids.

The rearrangement joins TRBV7-9 to TRBJ1-2; D possibly corresponds to TRBD1 (6 bases). V shed 1 base and J shed 11 bases, with 14 bases lying between them. The CDR3 length is 13 residues. Per the germline V gene, CDR1 is SEHNR and CDR2 is FQNEAQ (reference sequence). CDR3 sequence (DNA): TGTGCCAGCAGCTTAGACCCAGCGGGGGCGTACACCTTC. It translates to CASSLDPAGAYTF.